The subject of this entry is one T cell receptor (beta chain). Its cognate antigen is unknown. Whole-study findings and limits: The TCR gene usage of tumor memory CD4+ T cells clustered together with blood and lymph node memory CD4+ cells and with lymph node naive CD4+ cells. Tumor Tregs overlapped most with tumor, then blood, naive CD4+ cells. Larger-cohort validation covered only one TCR beta V-J rearrangement.

Full-length variable regions came from constant-region reverse primers plus semi-nested Nested Universal Primer A PCR. TCRdb reprocessed the 5' RACE reads with MiXCR, giving one entry per CDR3 protein. The sample holds some 40,000 distinct CDR3 sequences; 29% are singletons and the top ten take roughly 3.5%. Sequenced material: memory CD4+ T cells sorted from a lymph node. Specified subset: memory CD4+ T cells, CD4+CD45RO+CD25-. This TCR derives from a female donor with breast cancer.

The CDR3 protein is CASNAVSATNEKLFF. DNA of the CDR3: TGTGCCAGCAACGCCGTCAGTGCAACTAATGAAAAACTGTTTTTT. V and J are TRBV5-6 and TRBJ1-4; D uncertain. CDR1 is SGHDT, CDR2 YYEEEE, per germline. Trimming removed 6 bases at V and 0 bases at J, with 12 bases between. There are 15 residues in the CDR3.